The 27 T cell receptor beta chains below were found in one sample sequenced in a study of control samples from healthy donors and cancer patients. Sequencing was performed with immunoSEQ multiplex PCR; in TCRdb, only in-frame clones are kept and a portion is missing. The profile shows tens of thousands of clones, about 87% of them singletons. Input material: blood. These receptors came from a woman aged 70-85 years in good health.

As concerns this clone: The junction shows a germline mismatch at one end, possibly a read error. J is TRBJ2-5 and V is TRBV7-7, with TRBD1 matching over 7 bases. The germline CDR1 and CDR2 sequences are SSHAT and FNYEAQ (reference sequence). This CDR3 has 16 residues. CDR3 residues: CASSAYRGEVQETQYF. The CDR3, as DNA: TGTGCTAGCAGCGCCTACAGGGGAGAAGTCCAAGAGACCCAGTACTTC. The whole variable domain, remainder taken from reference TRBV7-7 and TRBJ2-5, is GAGVSQSPRYKVTKRGQDVTLRCDPISSHATLYWYQQALGQGPEFLTYFNYEAQPDKSGLPSDRFSAERPEGSISTLTIQRTEQRDSAMYRCASSAYRGEVQETQYFGPGTRLLVL.

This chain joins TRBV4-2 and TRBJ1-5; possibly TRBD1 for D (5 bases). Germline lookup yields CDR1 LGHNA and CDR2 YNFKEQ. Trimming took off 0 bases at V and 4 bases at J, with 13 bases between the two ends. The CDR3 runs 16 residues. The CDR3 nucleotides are TGTGCCAGCAGCCAAGAAGGGCAGGGAATGAATCAGCCCCAGCATTTT. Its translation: CASSQEGQGMNQPQHF.

CDR3 nucleotides: TGTGCCAGCAGCACCGATAGGATGGATAATGAAAAACTGTTTTTT. This gives the protein CASSTDRMDNEKLFF. The chain has TRBV5-6 and TRBJ1-4, with D unresolved. Trimming pared 4 bases from V and 4 bases from J, leaving 14 bases between. Germline V CDR1 and CDR2: SGHDT, YYEEEE. The CDR3 loop spans 15 amino acids.

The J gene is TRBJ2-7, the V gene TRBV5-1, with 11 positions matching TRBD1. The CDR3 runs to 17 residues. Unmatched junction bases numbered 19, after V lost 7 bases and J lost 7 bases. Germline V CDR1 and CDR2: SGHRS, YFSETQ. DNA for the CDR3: TGCGCCAGCCGAAGGACAGGGGGCGCTTCTACGGTGGAAGAGCAGTACTTC. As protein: CASRRTGGASTVEEQYF.

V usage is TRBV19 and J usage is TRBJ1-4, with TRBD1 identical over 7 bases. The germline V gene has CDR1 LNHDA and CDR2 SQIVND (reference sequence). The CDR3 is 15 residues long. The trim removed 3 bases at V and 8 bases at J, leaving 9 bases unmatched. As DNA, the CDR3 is TGTGCCAGTAGTATCCCGACAGGGCTGGGAGAAAAACTGTTTTTT. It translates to CASSIPTGLGEKLFF. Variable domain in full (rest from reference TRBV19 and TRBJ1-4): DGGITQSPKYLFRKEGQNVTLSCEQNLNHDAMYWYRQDPGQGLRLIYYSQIVNDFQKGDIAEGYSVSREKKESFPLTVTSAQKNPTAFYLCASSIPTGLGEKLFFGSGTQLSVL.

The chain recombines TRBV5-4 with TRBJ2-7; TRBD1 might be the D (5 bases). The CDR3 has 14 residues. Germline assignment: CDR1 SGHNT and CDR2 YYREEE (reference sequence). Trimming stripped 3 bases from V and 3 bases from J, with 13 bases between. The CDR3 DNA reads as TGTGCCAGCAGCTCCCAGGGCCAAAACTACGAGCAGTACTTC. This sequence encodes CASSSQGQNYEQYF.

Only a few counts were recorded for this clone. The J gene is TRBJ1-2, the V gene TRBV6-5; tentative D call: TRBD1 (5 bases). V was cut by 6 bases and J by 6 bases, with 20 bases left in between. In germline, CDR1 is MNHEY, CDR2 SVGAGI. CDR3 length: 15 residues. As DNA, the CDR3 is TGTGCCAGCAGGGTACAGGATTCACGACCAGATGGCTACACCTTC. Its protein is CASRVQDSRPDGYTF.

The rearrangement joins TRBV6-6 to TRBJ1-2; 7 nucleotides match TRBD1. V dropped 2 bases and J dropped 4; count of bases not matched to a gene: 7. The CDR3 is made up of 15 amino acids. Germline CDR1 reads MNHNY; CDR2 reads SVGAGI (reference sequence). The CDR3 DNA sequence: TGTGCCAGCAGTTACGGGGACAGCAGTGGCTATGGCTACACCTTC. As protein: CASSYGDSSGYGYTF.

The CDR3 DNA reads as TGTGCCAGCAGCCTGGAGGGACAGGGGATGAGTTCACCCCTCCACTTT. Its protein is CASSLEGQGMSSPLHF. V and J are TRBV7-9 and TRBJ1-6; 10 positions agree with TRBD1. The length of the CDR3 is 16 residues. CDR1 is SEHNR, CDR2 FQNEAQ, per germline (reference sequence). V gave up 5 bases and J gave up 9 bases; unmatched junction bases: 10.

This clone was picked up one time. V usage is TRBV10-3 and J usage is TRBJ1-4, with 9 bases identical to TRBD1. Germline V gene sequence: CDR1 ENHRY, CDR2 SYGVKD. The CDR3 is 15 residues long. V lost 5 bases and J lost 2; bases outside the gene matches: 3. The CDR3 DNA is TGTGCCATCAGTACAGGGGGCACGACTAATGAAAAACTGTTTTTT. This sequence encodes CAISTGGTTNEKLFF.

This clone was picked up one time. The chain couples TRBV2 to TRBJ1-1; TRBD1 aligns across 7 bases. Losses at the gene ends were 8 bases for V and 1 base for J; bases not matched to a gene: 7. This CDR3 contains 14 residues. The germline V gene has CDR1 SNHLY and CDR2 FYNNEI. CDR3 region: CASARAGGNTEAFF. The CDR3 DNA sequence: TGTGCCAGCGCGAGAGCAGGGGGGAACACTGAAGCTTTCTTT.

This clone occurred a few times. The CDR3 region has the DNA TGTGCCAGCAGTGAAGGGCACCGGGACTTACCCTACGAGCAGTACTTC. Protein: CASSEGHRDLPYEQYF. V gene TRBV6-1 combines with J gene TRBJ2-7; D perhaps matches TRBD2 (6 bases). V lost 1 base, J lost 2 bases, and 15 bases lay in between. Germline CDR1 is MNHNS and CDR2 is SASEGT. The CDR3 runs 16 residues.

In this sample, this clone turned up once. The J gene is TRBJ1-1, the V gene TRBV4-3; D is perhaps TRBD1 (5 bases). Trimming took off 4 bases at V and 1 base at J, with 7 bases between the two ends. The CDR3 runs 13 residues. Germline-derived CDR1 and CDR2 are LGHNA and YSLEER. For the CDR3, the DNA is TGCGCCAGCAGCCCGGGGGGGAACACTGAAGCTTTCTTT. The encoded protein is CASSPGGNTEAFF.

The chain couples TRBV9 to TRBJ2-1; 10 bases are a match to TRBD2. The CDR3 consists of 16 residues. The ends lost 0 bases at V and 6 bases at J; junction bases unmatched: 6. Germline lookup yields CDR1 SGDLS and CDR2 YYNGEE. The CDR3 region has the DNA TGTGCCAGCAGCGTAGGGGCTAGCGGGAGAATCAATGAGCAGTTCTTC. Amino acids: CASSVGASGRINEQFF. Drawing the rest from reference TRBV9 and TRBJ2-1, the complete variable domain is DSGVTQTPKHLITATGQRVTLRCSPRSGDLSVYWYQQSLDQGLQFLIQYYNGEERAKGNILERFSAQQFPDLHSELNLSSLELGDSALYFCASSVGASGRINEQFFGPGTRLTVL.

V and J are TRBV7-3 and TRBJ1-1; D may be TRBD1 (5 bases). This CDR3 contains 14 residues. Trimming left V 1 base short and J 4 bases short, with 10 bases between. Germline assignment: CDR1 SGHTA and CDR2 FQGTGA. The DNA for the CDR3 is TGTGCCAGCAGCTTAAGGGGCGGGACCACTGAAGCTTTCTTT. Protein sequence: CASSLRGGTTEAFF. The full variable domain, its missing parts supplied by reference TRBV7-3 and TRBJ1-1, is GAGVSQTPSNKVTEKGKYVELRCDPISGHTALYWYRQSLGQGPEFLIYFQGTGAADDSGLPNDRFFAVRPEGSVSTLKIQRTERGDSAVYLCASSLRGGTTEAFFGQGTRLTVV.

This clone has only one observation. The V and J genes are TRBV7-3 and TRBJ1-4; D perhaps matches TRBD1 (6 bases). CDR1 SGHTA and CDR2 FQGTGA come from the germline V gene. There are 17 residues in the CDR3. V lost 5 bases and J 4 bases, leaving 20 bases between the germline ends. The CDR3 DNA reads TGTGCCAGCAGCAATGAGGCCAGGGGCGCCTTTAATGAAAAACTGTTTTTT. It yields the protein CASSNEARGAFNEKLFF. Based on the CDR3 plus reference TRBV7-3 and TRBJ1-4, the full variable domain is GAGVSQTPSNKVTEKGKYVELRCDPISGHTALYWYRQSLGQGPEFLIYFQGTGAADDSGLPNDRFFAVRPEGSVSTLKIQRTERGDSAVYLCASSNEARGAFNEKLFFGSGTQLSVL.

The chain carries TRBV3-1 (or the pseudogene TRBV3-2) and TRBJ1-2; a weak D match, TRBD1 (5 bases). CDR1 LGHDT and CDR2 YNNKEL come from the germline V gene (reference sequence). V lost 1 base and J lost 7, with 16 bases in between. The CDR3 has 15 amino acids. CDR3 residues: CASSQAGGNLGGYTF. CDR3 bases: TGTGCCAGCAGCCAAGCCGGGGGGAATCTGGGTGGCTACACCTTC.

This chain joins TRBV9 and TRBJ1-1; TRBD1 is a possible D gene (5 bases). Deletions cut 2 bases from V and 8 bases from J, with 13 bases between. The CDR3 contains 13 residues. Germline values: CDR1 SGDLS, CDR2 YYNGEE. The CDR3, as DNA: TGTGCCAGCAGCGTTTTCCAAACAGGAGAAGCTTTCTTT. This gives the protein CASSVFQTGEAFF.

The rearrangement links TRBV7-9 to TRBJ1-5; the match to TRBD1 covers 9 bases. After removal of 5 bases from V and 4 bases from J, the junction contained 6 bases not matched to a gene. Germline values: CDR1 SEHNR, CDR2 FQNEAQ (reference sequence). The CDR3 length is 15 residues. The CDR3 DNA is TGTGCCAGCAGCCTCTACAGGGGGCAGAATCAGCCCCAGCATTTT. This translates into CASSLYRGQNQPQHF.

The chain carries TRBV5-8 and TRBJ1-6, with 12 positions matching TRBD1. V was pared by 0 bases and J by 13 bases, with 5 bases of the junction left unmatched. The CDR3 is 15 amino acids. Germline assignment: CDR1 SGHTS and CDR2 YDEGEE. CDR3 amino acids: CASSLAGTGGVPLHF. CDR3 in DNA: TGTGCCAGCAGCTTGGCCGGGACAGGGGGCGTTCCCCTCCACTTT.

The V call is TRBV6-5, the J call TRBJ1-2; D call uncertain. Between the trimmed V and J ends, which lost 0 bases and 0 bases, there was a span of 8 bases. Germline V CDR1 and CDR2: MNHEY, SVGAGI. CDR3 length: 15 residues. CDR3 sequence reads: CASSYSGRTNYGYTF. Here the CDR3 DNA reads TGTGCCAGCAGTTACTCTGGCAGGACTAACTATGGCTACACCTTC.

In DNA, the CDR3 is TGTGCCAGCTCACCAGAGAAGGGCGGGAACTATGGCTACACCTTC. As protein: CASSPEKGGNYGYTF. V gene TRBV18 combines with J gene TRBJ1-2; D is unresolved. The germline V gene encodes CDR1 KGHSH and CDR2 LQKENI. The CDR3 sequence is 15 residues long. Between the trimmed V and J ends, which lost 2 bases and 2 bases, there was a span of 12 bases. The full variable domain, in which reference TRBV18 and TRBJ1-2 provide the parts outside the CDR3, is NAGVMQNPRHLVRRRGQEARLRCSPMKGHSHVYWYRQLPEEGLKFMVYLQKENIIDESGMPKERFSAEFPKEGPSILRIQQVVRGDSAAYFCASSPEKGGNYGYTFGSGTRLTVV.

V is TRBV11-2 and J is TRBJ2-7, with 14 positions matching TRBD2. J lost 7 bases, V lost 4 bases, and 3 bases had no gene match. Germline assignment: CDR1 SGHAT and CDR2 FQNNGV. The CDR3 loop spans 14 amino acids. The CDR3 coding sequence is TGTGCCAGCAGCTGGGGGACTAGCGGGGGAGAGCAGTACTTC. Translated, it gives CASSWGTSGGEQYF.

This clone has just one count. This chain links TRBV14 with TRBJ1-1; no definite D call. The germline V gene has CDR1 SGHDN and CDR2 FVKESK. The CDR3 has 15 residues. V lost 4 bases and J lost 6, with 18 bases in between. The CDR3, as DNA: TGTGCCAGCAGCCCAGACCCGGGATTCGTCGCTGAAGCTTTCTTT. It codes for CASSPDPGFVAEAFF.

DNA for the CDR3: TGTGCCAGCAGCTTAGACGGGGCTTCCGGCTACGAGCAGTACTTC. Its protein is CASSLDGASGYEQYF. This chain joins TRBV7-2 and TRBJ2-7, with D possibly being TRBD1 or TRBD2 (5 bases each). V was clipped by 1 base and J by 3 bases, with 13 bases between them. This CDR3 is 15 amino acids long. The germline gives CDR1 SGHTA, CDR2 FQGNSA.

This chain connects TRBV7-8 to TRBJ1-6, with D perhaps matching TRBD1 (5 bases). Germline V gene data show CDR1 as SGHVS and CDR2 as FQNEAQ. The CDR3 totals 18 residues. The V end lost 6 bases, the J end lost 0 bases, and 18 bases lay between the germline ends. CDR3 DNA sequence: TGTGCCAGCAGTTTCTCAGGCCCAGGGAGCTCCTATAATTCACCCCTCCACTTT. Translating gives CASSFSGPGSSYNSPLHF.

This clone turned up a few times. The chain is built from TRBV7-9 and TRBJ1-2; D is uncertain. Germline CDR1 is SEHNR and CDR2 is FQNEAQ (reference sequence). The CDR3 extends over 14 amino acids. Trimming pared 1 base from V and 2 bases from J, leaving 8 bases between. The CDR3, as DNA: TGTGCCAGCAGCTTAGAGCTGGCGAACTATGGCTACACCTTC. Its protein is CASSLELANYGYTF.